This T cell receptor beta chain came from a study of beta chain features in type 1 diabetes. Findings and limits, study-wide: Within each of all four CD4+ subsets, Type 1 diabetes patients had TCRB CDR3s that were moderately but significantly shorter.

The CDR3 has 15 residues. V gave up 6 bases and J gave up 4 bases, with 18 bases separating them. Per the germline V gene, CDR1 is LNHDA and CDR2 is SQIVND (reference sequence). There was one heparinised blood draw per donor, averaging around 100 mL. Expressed TCRB transcripts were sequenced because the entire RNA isolate underwent reverse transcription. Measured with immunoSEQ multiplex PCR; TCRdb has only the in-frame clones, and not every one. The table has hundreds of thousands of clones, 9.5% to 12% seen once. Concerning this clone itself: Its target is unknown.

What was sequenced was naive CD4+ T cells from blood. The receptor was derived from a woman aged 25 to 39 in good health. The V and J genes are TRBV19 and TRBJ1-1, with D maybe TRBD1 (5 bases). CDR3 in amino acids: CASRRSRDLGTEAFF. In DNA, the CDR3 is TGTGCCAGTAGACGCTCCAGGGACTTGGGCACTGAAGCTTTCTTT.